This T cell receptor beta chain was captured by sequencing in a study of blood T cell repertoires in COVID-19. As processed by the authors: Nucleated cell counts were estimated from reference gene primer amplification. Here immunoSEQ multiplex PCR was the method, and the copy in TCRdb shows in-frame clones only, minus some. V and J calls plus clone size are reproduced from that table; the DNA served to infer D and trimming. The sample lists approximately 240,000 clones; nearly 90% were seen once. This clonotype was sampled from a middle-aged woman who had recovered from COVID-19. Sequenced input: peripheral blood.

As DNA, the CDR3 is TGTGCCAGCAGCTTGGGCGACAGGGGGCATAGCAATCAGCCCCAGCATTTT. Translation gives CASSLGDRGHSNQPQHF. The chain couples TRBV7-9 to TRBJ1-5, with TRBD1 matching over 10 bases. The trim removed 3 bases at V and 0 bases at J, leaving 5 bases unmatched. The length of the CDR3 is 17 residues. CDR1 is SEHNR, CDR2 FQNEAQ, per germline (reference sequence).